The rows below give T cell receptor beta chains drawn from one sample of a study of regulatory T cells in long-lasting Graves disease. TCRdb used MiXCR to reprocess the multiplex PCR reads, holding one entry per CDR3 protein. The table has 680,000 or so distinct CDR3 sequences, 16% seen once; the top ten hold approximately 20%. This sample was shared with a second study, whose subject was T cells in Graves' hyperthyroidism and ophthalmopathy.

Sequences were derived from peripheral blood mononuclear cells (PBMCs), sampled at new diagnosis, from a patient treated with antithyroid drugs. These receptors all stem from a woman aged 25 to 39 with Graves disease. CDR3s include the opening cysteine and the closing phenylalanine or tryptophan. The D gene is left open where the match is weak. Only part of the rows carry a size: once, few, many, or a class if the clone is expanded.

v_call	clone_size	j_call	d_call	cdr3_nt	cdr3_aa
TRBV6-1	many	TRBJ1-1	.	TGTGCCAGCAGTGAAGAGAGGAGGAACACTGAAGCTTTCTTT	CASSEERRNTEAFF
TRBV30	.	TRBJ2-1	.	TGTGCCTGGAGTGACCCTCCAGGGGTAATGTTCTTC	CAWSDPPGVMFF
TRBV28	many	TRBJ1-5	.	TGTGCCAGCAAGGAGGGAACCAATCAGCCCCAGCATTTT	CASKEGTNQPQHF
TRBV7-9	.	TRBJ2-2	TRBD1	TGTGCCAGCAGCTTACTCGGGACAGCGAACACCGGGGAGCTGTTTTTT	CASSLLGTANTGELFF
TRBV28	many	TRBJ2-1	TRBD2	TGTGCCAGCAGTTCAACCGGGACTAGCGTAGACAATGAGCAGTTCTTC	CASSSTGTSVDNEQFF
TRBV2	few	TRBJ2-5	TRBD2	TGTGCCAGCATTAACCCCGCCGGGACTAGCGGGAGAGGGGAGACCCAGTACTTC	CASINPAGTSGRGETQYF
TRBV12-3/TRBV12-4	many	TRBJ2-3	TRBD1	TGTGCCAGCAGTCTACGACAGGGGGACACAGATACGCAGTATTTT	CASSLRQGDTDTQYF
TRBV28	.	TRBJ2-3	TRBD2	TGTGCCAGCAGTGTCTACGGGGGGGTCCCAGATACGCAGTATTTT	CASSVYGGVPDTQYF
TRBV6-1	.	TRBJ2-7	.	TGTGCCAGCAGCGACGGACTCCCCCGTTACGAGCAGTACTTC	CASSDGLPRYEQYF
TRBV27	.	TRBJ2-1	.	TGTGCCAGCAGTTTCGGGCGGGACCACAATGAGCAGTTCTTC	CASSFGRDHNEQFF
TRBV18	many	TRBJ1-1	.	TGTGCCAGCTCACCACCTCAAATCCTCCAAGCTTTCTTT	CASSPPQILQAFF
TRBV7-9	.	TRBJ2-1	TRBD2	TGCGCCAGCAGCCAAGTAGCGGGAGTACACAATGAGCAGTTCTTC	CASSQVAGVHNEQFF
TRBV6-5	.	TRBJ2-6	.	TGTGCCAGCGGTTGGGGGCAGACCAACGTCCTGACTTTC	CASGWGQTNVLTF
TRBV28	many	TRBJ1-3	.	TGTGCCAGCACTCCCAGTGGTCCCTCTGGAAACACCATATATTTT	CASTPSGPSGNTIYF
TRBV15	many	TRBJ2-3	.	TGTGCCACCAGCAGATCGACCCAGTCCTACACAGATACGCAGTATTTT	CATSRSTQSYTDTQYF
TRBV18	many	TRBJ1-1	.	TGTGCCAGCTCACCCCCGTCAGCTTTGAACACTGAAGCTTTCTTT	CASSPPSALNTEAFF
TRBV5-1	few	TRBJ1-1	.	TGCGCCAGCAGCCGTATGACACTACAGGCTGACACTGAAGCTTTCTTT	CASSRMTLQADTEAFF
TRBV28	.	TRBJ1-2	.	TGTGCCAGCAGTACCCAGGTCGGGGGCTACACCTTC	CASSTQVGGYTF
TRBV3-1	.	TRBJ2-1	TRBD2	TGTGCCAGCAGCCCGACTAGCGGCTTATACAATGAGCAGTTCTTC	CASSPTSGLYNEQFF
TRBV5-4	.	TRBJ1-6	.	TGTGCCAGCAGCCGGGGGGTTACAGGAGTCAATTCACCCCTCCACTTT	CASSRGVTGVNSPLHF
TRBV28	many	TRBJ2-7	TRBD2	TGTGCCAGCAAAAGTGGGGGGGACGCTAGCTCCTACGAGCAGTACTTC	CASKSGGDASSYEQYF
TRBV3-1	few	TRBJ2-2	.	TGTGCCAGCAGGTCGGTCGGGGAGCTGTTTTTT	CASRSVGELFF
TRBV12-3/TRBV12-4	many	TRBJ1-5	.	TGTGCCAGCAACCTAGGGGGTAGCAATCAGCCCCAGCATTTT	CASNLGGSNQPQHF
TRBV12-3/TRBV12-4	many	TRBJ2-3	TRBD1	TGTGCCAGCAGTCCCGGGACAGGGGCGCGAGGGGGGAACACAGATACGCAGTATTTT	CASSPGTGARGGNTDTQYF
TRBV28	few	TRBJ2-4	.	TGTGCCAGCAGTAGAGGGGTAGCCAAAAACATTCAGTACTTC	CASSRGVAKNIQYF
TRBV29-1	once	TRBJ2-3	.	TGCAGCGTTGTAGCGGTGGGCATCGGCACAGATACGCAGTATTTT	CSVVAVGIGTDTQYF
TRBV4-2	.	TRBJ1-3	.	TGTGCCAGCAGCCTCACACAAACTTCAGGAAACACCATATATTTT	CASSLTQTSGNTIYF
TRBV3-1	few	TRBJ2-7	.	TGTGCCAGCAGCCAAGATGGGGTCGTCGACGAGCAGTACTTC	CASSQDGVVDEQYF
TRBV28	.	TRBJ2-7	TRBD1	TGTGCCAGCAGCCCGGGACAGGGTCTACAGAGCTCCTACGAGCAGTACTTC	CASSPGQGLQSSYEQYF
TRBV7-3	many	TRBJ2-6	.	TGTGCCAGCAGCCCGTCCACTAGCTCTGGGGCCAACGTCCTGACTTTC	CASSPSTSSGANVLTF
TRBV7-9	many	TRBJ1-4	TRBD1	TGTGCCAGCAGCTCTAGCGGGACAGGCAGTAATGAAAAACTGTTTTTT	CASSSSGTGSNEKLFF
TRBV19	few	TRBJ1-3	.	TGTGCCAGTAGTTGGGAGGCTGGAAACACCATATATTTT	CASSWEAGNTIYF
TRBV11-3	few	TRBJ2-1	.	TGTGCCAGCCGATTTTCCGGGTCCCCTTCCTACAATGAGCAGTTCTTC	CASRFSGSPSYNEQFF
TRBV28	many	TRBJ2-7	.	TGTGCCAGCAGTTACAGGAATTACCCCTACGAGCAGTACTTC	CASSYRNYPYEQYF
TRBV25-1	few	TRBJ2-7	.	TGTGCCAGCAGTCTTGACGGGACCGCCTACGAGCAGTACTTC	CASSLDGTAYEQYF
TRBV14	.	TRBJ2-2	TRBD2	TGTGCCAGCAGCCAAGTATCGATAGCGGGATTTTCCGGGGAGCTGTTTTTT	CASSQVSIAGFSGELFF
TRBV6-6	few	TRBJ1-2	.	TGTGCCAGCAGTTACTCGAGACCTATGGAAGGCTACACCTTC	CASSYSRPMEGYTF
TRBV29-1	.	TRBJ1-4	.	TGCAGCGCCCGAGGTGAAAAACTGTTTTTT	CSARGEKLFF
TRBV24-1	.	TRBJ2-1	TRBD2	TGTGCCACCAGTGTAGCAAGCGGGAGCAACAATGAGCAGTTCTTC	CATSVASGSNNEQFF
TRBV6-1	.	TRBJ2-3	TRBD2	TGTGCCAGCAGTGATGGAACTAGCGGGAGGAGAACAGATACGCAGTATTTT	CASSDGTSGRRTDTQYF
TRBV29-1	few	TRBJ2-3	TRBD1	TGCAGCGCTACCCAGGGGGTGGTGGATACGCAGTATTTT	CSATQGVVDTQYF
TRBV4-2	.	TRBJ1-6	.	TGTGCCAGCAGCCCCACTTTCGGGGGCTCCTATAATTCACCCCTCCACTTT	CASSPTFGGSYNSPLHF
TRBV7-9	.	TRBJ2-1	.	TGTGCCAGCAGTAACAGGGAGGTCAGCTCCTACAATGAGCAGTTCTTC	CASSNREVSSYNEQFF
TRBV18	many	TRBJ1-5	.	TGTGCCAGCTCCCAGAGGGCGGGCAATCAGCCCCAGCATTTT	CASSQRAGNQPQHF
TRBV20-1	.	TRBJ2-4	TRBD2	TGCAGTGCTAGTATGGCGGGAGCTAAAAACATTCAGTACTTC	CSASMAGAKNIQYF
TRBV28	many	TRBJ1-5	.	TGTGCCAGCAGTTTGATACAGGGTAGCAATCAGCCCCAGCATTTT	CASSLIQGSNQPQHF
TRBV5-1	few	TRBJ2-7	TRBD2	TGCGCCAGCAGTTTTAGCGGGATCGAGCAGTACTTC	CASSFSGIEQYF
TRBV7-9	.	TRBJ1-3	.	TGTGCCAGCAGCCCATCAATAGGGGCAAGAGGAAACACCATATATTTT	CASSPSIGARGNTIYF
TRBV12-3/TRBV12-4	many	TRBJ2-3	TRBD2	TGTGCCAGCAGTTTCCTCGCGGGAGGCCCAGATACGCAGTATTTT	CASSFLAGGPDTQYF
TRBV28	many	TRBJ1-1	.	TGTGCCAGCAGACTTTTCAGGGCGCTGAACACTGAAGCTTTCTTT	CASRLFRALNTEAFF
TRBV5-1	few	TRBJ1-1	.	TGCGCCACCCGTGAGGGGATATACACTGAAGCTTTCTTT	CATREGIYTEAFF
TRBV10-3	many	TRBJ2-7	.	TGTGCCATCAGTGGGGGGACAAATGTGGCCTACGAGCAGTACTTC	CAISGGTNVAYEQYF
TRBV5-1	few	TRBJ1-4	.	TGCGCCAGCAGGAGTGTGGGACGGACTAATGAAAAACTGTTTTTT	CASRSVGRTNEKLFF
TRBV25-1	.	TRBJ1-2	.	TGTGCCAGCAGTGACCACGTCGTCGGGGTTGGCTACACCTTC	CASSDHVVGVGYTF
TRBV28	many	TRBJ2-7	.	TGTGCCAGCACCCCCAGGAGAGGAAAGGGAACCTACGAGCAGTACTTC	CASTPRRGKGTYEQYF